Presented here are 3 T cell receptor beta chains from one specimen sequenced in a study of T cell repertoires in cytomegalovirus infection. These receptors' targets are unknown. One entry per CDR3 protein results from TCRdb running MiXCR on the reads. The repertoire holds 50,000 to 60,000 distinct CDR3 sequences, with 15% to 20% as singletons. The input for sequencing was CD8+ T cells from cultured PBMCs, taken from culture after CMV antigen stimulation. The source of these receptors is a human donor in good health (CMV status not recorded). Some clones in this sample may be carry-over from other donors' samples.

This clonotype was detected a few times. V is TRBV5-1 and J is TRBJ2-3; 11 bases align to TRBD1. Germline CDR1 reads SGHRS; CDR2 reads YFSETQ. CDR3 length: 20 amino acids. The ends lost 0 bases at V and 6 bases at J; junction bases unmatched: 18. The CDR3 DNA reads TGCGCCAGCAGCTTGGGAATTTTAGGAACCGGGACAGGGGGAGCGGATACGCAGTATTTT. As protein: CASSLGILGTGTGGADTQYF.

As for this clonotype: This CDR3 fails to terminate in the conserved phenylalanine or tryptophan, so it likely reflects a read error. No DNA is shown, since the ends of the CDR3 on it are uncertain; the CDR3 is the one TCRdb lists. This chain uses TRBV27 with TRBJ1-1; the DNA was not used to check the table's D call, TRBD1. Germline values: CDR1 MNHEY, CDR2 SMNVEV (reference sequence). With termini counted, the CDR3 has 13 amino acids. The CDR3 reads CASSFLGTDNLLM.

The chain joins TRBV4-1 to TRBJ1-5; D remains unclear. Germline V CDR1 and CDR2: MGHRA, YSYEKL. The CDR3 covers 14 residues. V dropped 3 bases and J dropped 7 bases, with 13 bases sitting between them. The DNA for the CDR3 is TGCGCCAGCAGCCAGGGGAGGCCGGGGCAGCCCCAGCATTTT. Amino acids: CASSQGRPGQPQHF.